This T cell receptor beta chain was captured by sequencing in a study of spatial heterogeneity in lung cancer. Study-wide background: The study consistently detected more beta-chain than alpha-chain sequences.

TCRdb analysed the 5' RACE reads with MiXCR anew, one entry per CDR3 protein. The table shows approximately 12,000 distinct CDR3 sequences, with approximately 6.2% occurring only once. Sample time point: sample taken at primary tumor resection. Material for sequencing was whole RNA from tumor, nontumor lung or frozen PBMC, left unsorted. Around 70 TRACERx patients with early, untreated non-small cell lung cancer donated samples. Germline trimming cut 7 bases from V and 1 base from J; bases unmatched to any gene: 6. CDR1 MDHEN and CDR2 SYDVKM come from the germline V gene. The CDR3 has 15 amino acids. Sequences were derived from normal lung tissue next to the tumor, sampled at surgery. The genes are TRBV28 and TRBJ2-2; 7 bases fit TRBD1. The origin of this receptor is a male donor with early-stage non-small cell lung cancer. The CDR3 nucleotides are TGTGCCAGCATACCGGGACAGCTGAACACCGGGGAGCTGTTTTTT. Amino acid sequence: CASIPGQLNTGELFF.